This T cell receptor (beta chain) emerged from a study of chemoradiotherapy in HPV16-positive cancers. Looking at the study overall: Candidate HPV-specific T-cell clones and common TCR motifs came from functional assays in a couple of HPV16-positive patients.

Losses at the gene ends were 2 bases for V and 7 bases for J; bases not matched to a gene: 8. The length of the CDR3 is 14 residues. Per germline, CDR1 GTSNPN and CDR2 SVGIG (reference sequence). TCRdb's table, derived via immunoSEQ multiplex PCR, lists solely in-frame clones and lacks some. In the table there are tens of thousands of clones, 90% of which are singletons. The material sequenced was blood, taken from a patient who underwent chemoradiotherapy. The chain has TRBV30 and TRBJ1-2; the match to TRBD1 covers 9 bases. This clonotype was sampled from a human donor with HPV-associated anogenital cancer. DNA for the CDR3: TGTGCCTGGAGTTCCGGGACAGGGTCGGGTGGCTACACCTTC. It encodes CAWSSGTGSGGYTF.